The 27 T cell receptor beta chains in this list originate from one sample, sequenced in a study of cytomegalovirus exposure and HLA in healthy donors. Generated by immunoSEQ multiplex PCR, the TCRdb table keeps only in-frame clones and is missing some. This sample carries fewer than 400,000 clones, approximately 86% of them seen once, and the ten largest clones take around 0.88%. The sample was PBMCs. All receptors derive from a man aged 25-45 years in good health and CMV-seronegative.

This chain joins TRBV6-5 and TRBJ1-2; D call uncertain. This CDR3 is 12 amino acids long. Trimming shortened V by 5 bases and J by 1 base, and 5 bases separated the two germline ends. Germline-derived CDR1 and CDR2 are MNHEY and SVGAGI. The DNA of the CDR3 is TGTGCCAGCAGTCCCCATAACTATGGCTACACCTTC. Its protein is CASSPHNYGYTF.

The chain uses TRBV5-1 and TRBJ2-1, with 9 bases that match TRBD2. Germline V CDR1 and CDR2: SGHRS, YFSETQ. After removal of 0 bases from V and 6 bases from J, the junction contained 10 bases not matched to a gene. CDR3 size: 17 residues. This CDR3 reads CASSLGRGTSWSNEQFF. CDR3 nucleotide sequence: TGCGCCAGCAGCTTGGGCAGGGGGACTAGCTGGAGCAATGAGCAGTTCTTC.

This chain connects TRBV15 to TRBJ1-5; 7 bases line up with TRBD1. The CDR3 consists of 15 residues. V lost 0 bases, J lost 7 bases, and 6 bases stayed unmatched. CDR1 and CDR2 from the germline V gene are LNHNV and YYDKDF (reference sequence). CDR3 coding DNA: TGTGCCACCAGCAGAGATTCCCAGGGGGACCAGCCCCAGCATTTT. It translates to CATSRDSQGDQPQHF.

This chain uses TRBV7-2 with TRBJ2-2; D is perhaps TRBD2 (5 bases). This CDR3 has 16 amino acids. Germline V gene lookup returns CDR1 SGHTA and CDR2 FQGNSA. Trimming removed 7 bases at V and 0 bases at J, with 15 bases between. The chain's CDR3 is CASKLMRLTNTGELFF. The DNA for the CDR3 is TGTGCCAGCAAACTAATGAGACTAACGAACACCGGGGAGCTGTTTTTT.

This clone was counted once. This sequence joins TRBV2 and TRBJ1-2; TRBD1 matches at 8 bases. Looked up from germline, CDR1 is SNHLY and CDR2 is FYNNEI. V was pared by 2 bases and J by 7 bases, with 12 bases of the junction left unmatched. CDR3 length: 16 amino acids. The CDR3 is CASSEIGQGGGLGYTF. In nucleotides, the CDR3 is TGTGCCAGCAGTGAAATTGGACAGGGAGGGGGCCTTGGCTACACCTTC.

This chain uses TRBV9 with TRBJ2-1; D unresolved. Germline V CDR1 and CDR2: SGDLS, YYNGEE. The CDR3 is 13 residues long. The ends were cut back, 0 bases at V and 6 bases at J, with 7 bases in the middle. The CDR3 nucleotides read TGTGCCAGCAGCGTAGTTGGCTTCAATGAGCAGTTCTTC. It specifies CASSVVGFNEQFF. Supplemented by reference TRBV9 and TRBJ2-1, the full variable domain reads DSGVTQTPKHLITATGQRVTLRCSPRSGDLSVYWYQQSLDQGLQFLIQYYNGEERAKGNILERFSAQQFPDLHSELNLSSLELGDSALYFCASSVVGFNEQFFGPGTRLTVL.

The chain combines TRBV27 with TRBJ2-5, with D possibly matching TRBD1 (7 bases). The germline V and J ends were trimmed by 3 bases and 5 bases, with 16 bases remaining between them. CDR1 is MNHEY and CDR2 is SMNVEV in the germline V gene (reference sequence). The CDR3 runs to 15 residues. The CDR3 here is CASSFAGGSWETQYF. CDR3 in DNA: TGTGCCAGCAGTTTCGCAGGGGGGTCATGGGAGACCCAGTACTTC.

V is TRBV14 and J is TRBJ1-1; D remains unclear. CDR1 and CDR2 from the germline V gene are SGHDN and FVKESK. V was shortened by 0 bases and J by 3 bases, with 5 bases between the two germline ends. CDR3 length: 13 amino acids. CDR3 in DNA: TGTGCCAGCAGCCAAGATCCATACACTGAAGCTTTCTTT. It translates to CASSQDPYTEAFF.

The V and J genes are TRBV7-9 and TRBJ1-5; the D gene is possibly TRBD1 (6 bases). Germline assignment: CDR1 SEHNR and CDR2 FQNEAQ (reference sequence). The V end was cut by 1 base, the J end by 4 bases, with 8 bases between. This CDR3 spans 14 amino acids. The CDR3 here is CASSLDRVNQPQHF. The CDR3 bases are TGTGCCAGCAGCTTAGACAGGGTTAATCAGCCCCAGCATTTT.

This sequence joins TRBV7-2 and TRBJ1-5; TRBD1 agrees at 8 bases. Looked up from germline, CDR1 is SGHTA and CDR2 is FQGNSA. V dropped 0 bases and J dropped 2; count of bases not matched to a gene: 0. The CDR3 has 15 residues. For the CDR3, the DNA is TGTGCCAGCAGCTTAGCCAGGGGGCGCAATCAGCCCCAGCATTTT. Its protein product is CASSLARGRNQPQHF.

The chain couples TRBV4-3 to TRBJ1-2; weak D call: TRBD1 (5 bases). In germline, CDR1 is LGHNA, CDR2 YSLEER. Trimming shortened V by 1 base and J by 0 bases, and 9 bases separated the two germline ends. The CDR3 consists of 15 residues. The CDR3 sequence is CASSQGSTANYGYTF. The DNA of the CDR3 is TGCGCCAGCAGCCAAGGGTCGACAGCTAACTATGGCTACACCTTC.

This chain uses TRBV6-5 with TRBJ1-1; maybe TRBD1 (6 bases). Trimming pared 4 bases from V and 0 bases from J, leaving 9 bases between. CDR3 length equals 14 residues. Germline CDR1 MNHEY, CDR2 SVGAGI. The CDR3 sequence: CASSWSGVNTEAFF. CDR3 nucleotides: TGTGCCAGCAGTTGGTCAGGGGTGAACACTGAAGCTTTCTTT.

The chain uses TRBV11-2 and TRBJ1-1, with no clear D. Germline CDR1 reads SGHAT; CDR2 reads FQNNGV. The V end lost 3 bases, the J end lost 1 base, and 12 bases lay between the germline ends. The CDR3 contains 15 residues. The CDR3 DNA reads TGTGCCAGCAGCTTTACGACGACAAGGAACACTGAAGCTTTCTTT. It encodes CASSFTTTRNTEAFF.

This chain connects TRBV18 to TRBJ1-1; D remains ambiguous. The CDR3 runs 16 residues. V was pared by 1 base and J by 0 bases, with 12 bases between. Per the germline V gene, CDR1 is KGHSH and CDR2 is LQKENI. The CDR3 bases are TGTGCCAGCTCACCACTCATCGGAGAAATGAACACTGAAGCTTTCTTT. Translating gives CASSPLIGEMNTEAFF.

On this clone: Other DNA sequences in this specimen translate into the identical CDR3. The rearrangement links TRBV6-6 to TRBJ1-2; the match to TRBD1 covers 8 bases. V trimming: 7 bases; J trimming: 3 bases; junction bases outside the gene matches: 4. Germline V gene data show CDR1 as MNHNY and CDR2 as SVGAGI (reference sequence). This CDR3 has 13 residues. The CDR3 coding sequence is TGTGCCAGCACCCCGACAGGGGACTATGGCTACACCTTC. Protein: CASTPTGDYGYTF.

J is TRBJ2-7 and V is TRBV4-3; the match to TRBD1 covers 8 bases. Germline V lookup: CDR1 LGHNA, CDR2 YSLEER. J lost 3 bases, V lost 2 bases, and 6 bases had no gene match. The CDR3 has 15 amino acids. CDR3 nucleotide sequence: TGCGCCAGCAGCCAAATGACAGGGGTAATCTACGAGCAGTACTTC. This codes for CASSQMTGVIYEQYF.

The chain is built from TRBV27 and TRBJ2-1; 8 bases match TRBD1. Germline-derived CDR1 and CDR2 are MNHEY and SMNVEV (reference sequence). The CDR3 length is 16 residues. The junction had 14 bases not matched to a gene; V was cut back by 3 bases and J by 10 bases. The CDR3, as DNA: TGTGCCAGCAGTTTTAGTCAGGGGGCGGCCAGTTTGGAGCAGTTCTTC. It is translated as CASSFSQGAASLEQFF.

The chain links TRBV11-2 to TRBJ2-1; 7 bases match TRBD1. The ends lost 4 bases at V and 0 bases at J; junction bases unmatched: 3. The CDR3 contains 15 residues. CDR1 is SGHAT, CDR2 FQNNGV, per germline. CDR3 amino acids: CASSSTGNSYNEQFF. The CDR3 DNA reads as TGTGCCAGCAGCTCGACAGGGAACTCCTACAATGAGCAGTTCTTC.

The CDR3 sequence is CAWSLAGTTNEKLFF. The CDR3 DNA follows: TGTGCCTGGAGTCTAGCGGGTACCACTAATGAAAAACTGTTTTTT. The J gene is TRBJ1-4, the V gene TRBV30; D not certain. Deletions cut 2 bases from V and 2 bases from J, with 12 bases between. Per the germline V gene, CDR1 is GTSNPN and CDR2 is SVGIG (reference sequence). CDR3 length: 15 amino acids.

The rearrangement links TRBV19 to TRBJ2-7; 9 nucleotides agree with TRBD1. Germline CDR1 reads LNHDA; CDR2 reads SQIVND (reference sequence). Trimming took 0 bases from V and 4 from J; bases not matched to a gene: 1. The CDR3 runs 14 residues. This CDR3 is CASSIEQGAYEQYF. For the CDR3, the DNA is TGTGCCAGTAGTATAGAACAGGGGGCATACGAGCAGTACTTC.

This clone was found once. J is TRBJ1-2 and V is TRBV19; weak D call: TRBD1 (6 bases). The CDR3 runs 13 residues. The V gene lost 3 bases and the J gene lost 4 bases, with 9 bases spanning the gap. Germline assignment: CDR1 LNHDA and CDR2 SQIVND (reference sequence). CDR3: CASSMTGTYGYTF. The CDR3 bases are TGTGCCAGTAGTATGACAGGTACCTATGGCTACACCTTC.

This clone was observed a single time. The CDR3 coding sequence is TGCGCCAGCAGCCAGGCTGACAGACAATCCTACGAGCAGTACTTC. Translating it yields CASSQADRQSYEQYF. The rearrangement joins TRBV4-3 to TRBJ2-7, with D perhaps matching TRBD1 (5 bases). Trimming shortened V by 3 bases and J by 1 base, and 13 bases separated the two germline ends. The germline gives CDR1 LGHNA, CDR2 YSLEER. CDR3 size: 15 residues.

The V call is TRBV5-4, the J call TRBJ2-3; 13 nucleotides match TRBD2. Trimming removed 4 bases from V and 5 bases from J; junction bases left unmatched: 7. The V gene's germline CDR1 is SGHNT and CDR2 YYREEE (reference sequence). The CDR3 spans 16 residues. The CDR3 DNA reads TGTGCCAGCAGCCACTTACTAGCGGGGGGGCTAGATACGCAGTATTTT. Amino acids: CASSHLLAGGLDTQYF.

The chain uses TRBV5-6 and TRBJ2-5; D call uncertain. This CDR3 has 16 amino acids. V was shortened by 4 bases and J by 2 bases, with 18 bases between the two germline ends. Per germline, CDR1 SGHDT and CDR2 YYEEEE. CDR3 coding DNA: TGTGCCAGCAGCCCCCGCTTGTTGGGCCCTCAAGAGACCCAGTACTTC. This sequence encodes CASSPRLLGPQETQYF.

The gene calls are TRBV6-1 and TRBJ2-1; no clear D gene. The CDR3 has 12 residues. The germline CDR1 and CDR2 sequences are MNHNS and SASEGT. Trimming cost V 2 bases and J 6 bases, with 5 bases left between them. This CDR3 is CASSEWSNEQFF. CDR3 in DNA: TGTGCCAGCAGTGAATGGAGCAATGAGCAGTTCTTC.

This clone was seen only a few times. CDR3 amino acids: CASSFGDRGNQPQHF. Here the CDR3 DNA reads TGTGCCAGCAGCTTCGGGGACAGGGGCAATCAGCCCCAGCATTTT. The rearrangement uses TRBV5-6 and TRBJ1-5, with 9 nucleotides matching TRBD1. Germline assignment: CDR1 SGHDT and CDR2 YYEEEE. Unmatched junction bases numbered 2, after V lost 2 bases and J lost 2 bases. This CDR3 has 15 residues. The full variable domain, rest sourced from reference TRBV5-6 and TRBJ1-5, is DAGVTQSPTHLIKTRGQQVTLRCSPKSGHDTVSWYQQALGQGPQFIFQYYEEEERQRGNFPDRFSGHQFPNYSSELNVNALLLGDSALYLCASSFGDRGNQPQHFGDGTRLSIL.

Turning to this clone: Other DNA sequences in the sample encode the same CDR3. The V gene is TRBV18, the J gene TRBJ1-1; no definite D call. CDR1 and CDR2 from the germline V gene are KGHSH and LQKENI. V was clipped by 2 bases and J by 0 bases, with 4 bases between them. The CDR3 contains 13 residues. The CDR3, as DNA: TGTGCCAGCTCACCATCTCTGAACACTGAAGCTTTCTTT. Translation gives CASSPSLNTEAFF.